Listed below are T cell receptor beta chains from one sample, sequenced in a study of CD8 T cells in ankylosing spondylitis. TCRdb reprocessed the 5' RACE reads with MiXCR, giving one entry per CDR3 protein. The profile shows 380,000 or so distinct CDR3 sequences, approximately 22% of them singletons. Sequencing was performed on blood, either unsorted or a sorted T cell fraction (not recorded which). The receptors were sampled from a male donor with ankylosing spondylitis or in good health (not recorded which). Both conserved end residues are part of each CDR3. A D gene is named only where the DNA matches it firmly. Some rows mark clone size as missing; the rest say once, few, many or name a class of expanded clone.

CDR3 DNA | CDR3 protein | clone size | D gene | J gene | V gene
TGTGCCAGCAGCTTCCCCCCAGGAGACGGGGCCAACGTCCTGACTTTC | CASSFPPGDGANVLTF | . | . | TRBJ2-6 | TRBV5-5
TGTGCCAGCAGTTTATTCGCTAGTGGCACCGGGGAGCTGTTTTTT | CASSLFASGTGELFF | few | . | TRBJ2-2 | TRBV28
TGTGCCAGCAGCTTCCGGGACAGCCCCAATGCCCAGTACTTC | CASSFRDSPNAQYF | . | TRBD1 | TRBJ2-5 | TRBV7-9
TGTGCCAGCAGTTTGGAGGGCCCCCATTCCCAGTACTTC | CASSLEGPHSQYF | . | . | TRBJ2-5 | TRBV12-3/TRBV12-4
TGTGCCAGCAAATGGGACACCCAAGAGACCCAGTACTTC | CASKWDTQETQYF | few | . | TRBJ2-5 | TRBV7-9
TGTGCCAGCAGCGATGGACAGGGAACACAGCCCCAGCATTTT | CASSDGQGTQPQHF | many | TRBD1 | TRBJ1-5 | TRBV9
TGTGCCAGCAGCCAAGACCCCGGGACCCTGTCCACCGGGGAGCTGTTTTTT | CASSQDPGTLSTGELFF | . | . | TRBJ2-2 | TRBV4-2
TGTGCCAGCAGTTACTCGGACAGGTTGGAGACCCAGTACTTC | CASSYSDRLETQYF | . | TRBD1 | TRBJ2-5 | TRBV6-5
TGTGCCAGCAGCCAAGTCCCGGGGTCCGATGAGCAGTTCTTC | CASSQVPGSDEQFF | few | . | TRBJ2-1 | TRBV3-1
TGCAGTGCTAGAGATCATTACGGGAACACTGAAGCTTTCTTT | CSARDHYGNTEAFF | few | . | TRBJ1-1 | TRBV20-1
TGTGCCTGGAGTCCCACCGGGACAGGTATCTCCTACGAGCAGTACTTC | CAWSPTGTGISYEQYF | once | TRBD1 | TRBJ2-7 | TRBV30
TGTGCCACCGTTGGACTAGCGACGAATGAGCAGTTCTTC | CATVGLATNEQFF | few | TRBD2 | TRBJ2-1 | TRBV15
TGTGCCAGCAGTTTTAGTACAGGGGGCGAAACTGAAGCTTTCTTT | CASSFSTGGETEAFF | . | TRBD1 | TRBJ1-1 | TRBV12-3/TRBV12-4
TGTGCCAGCAGAGGACTAAGCCCTGAAGCTTTCTTT | CASRGLSPEAFF | few | . | TRBJ1-1 | TRBV7-9
TGCGCCAGCAGCTTGGGACCTGAGAACACCGGGGAGCTGTTTTTT | CASSLGPENTGELFF | . | . | TRBJ2-2 | TRBV5-1
TGTGCCAGCAGAACCGGAGTGAGGTACGAGCAGTACTTC | CASRTGVRYEQYF | . | . | TRBJ2-7 | TRBV6-1
TGTGCCAGCAATTCTCCCGGACAGGGGGCGAACAATGAGCAGTTCTTC | CASNSPGQGANNEQFF | few | TRBD1 | TRBJ2-1 | TRBV12-3/TRBV12-4
TGTGCCAGCAGCCCACTGCACCATCCCGGGACTAGCACCTCCGGGGATACGCAGTATTTT | CASSPLHHPGTSTSGDTQYF | . | TRBD2 | TRBJ2-3 | TRBV7-8
TGTGCCAGCAGCTATGATGCCCTTAATGAGCAGTTCTTC | CASSYDALNEQFF | few | . | TRBJ2-1 | TRBV7-9
TGTGCCACCAGCAGAGAAAAAACAGGGTCCGAGACCCAGTACTTC | CATSREKTGSETQYF | few | . | TRBJ2-5 | TRBV15
TGTGCCAGCAGCCCCCGAGGGACAGGGACAACGCGATCTGAGCAGTTCTTC | CASSPRGTGTTRSEQFF | few | TRBD1 | TRBJ2-1 | TRBV7-2
TGTGCCAGCAGTTTAATCGAGCGGGGGGGCGGGGCCTACGAGCAGTACTTC | CASSLIERGGGAYEQYF | . | TRBD2 | TRBJ2-7 | TRBV27
TGCAGCGCCAATAAGGAGAACGGGTACGAGCAGTACTTC | CSANKENGYEQYF | . | . | TRBJ2-7 | TRBV29-1
TGTGCCACCAGCCCCCCGCATCGTAGCACAGATACGCAGTATTTT | CATSPPHRSTDTQYF | . | . | TRBJ2-3 | TRBV15
TGCGCCAGCAGCTTGGCTCTGGCGGAGAGGGGCTACGAGCAGTACTTC | CASSLALAERGYEQYF | few | . | TRBJ2-7 | TRBV5-1
TGCAGCGTTTTTAGGGACCGGGAGCTGTTTTTT | CSVFRDRELFF | few | . | TRBJ2-2 | TRBV29-1
TGTGCCAGCAGCCCCGAGGGGGTCGACACAGATACGCAGTATTTT | CASSPEGVDTDTQYF | few | . | TRBJ2-3 | TRBV9
TGTGCCAGCAGTCGCCGACAGGCAGAAGAGACCCAGTACTTC | CASSRRQAEETQYF | . | . | TRBJ2-5 | TRBV6-1
TGTGCCAGCAGTTACATGTGGCCCCTAAGGGAGCTGTTTTTT | CASSYMWPLRELFF | . | . | TRBJ2-2 | TRBV6-5
TGTGCCAGCAGCTCAGACGAGGGAGCCTACGAGCAGTACTTC | CASSSDEGAYEQYF | . | . | TRBJ2-7 | TRBV7-6
TGTGCCACCAGGGACAGGGTGGTTTGCTACACCTTC | CATRDRVVCYTF | few | TRBD1 | TRBJ1-2 | TRBV15
TGTGCCAGCAGCCTCCCAGAGAGCGGGGGGCCCTTTTACAATGAGCAGTTCTTC | CASSLPESGGPFYNEQFF | . | TRBD2 | TRBJ2-1 | TRBV11-2
TGTGCCAGCAGTTTTGCATGGGGTGGGGACGAGCAGTACTTC | CASSFAWGGDEQYF | few | . | TRBJ2-7 | TRBV12-3/TRBV12-4
TGTGCCAGCAGCTCCGTCGAGACGGGACAGAATTACAATGAGCAGTTCTTC | CASSSVETGQNYNEQFF | few | TRBD1 | TRBJ2-1 | TRBV11-2
TGTGCCTGGAGCGCGGGACTAGGAAGCATTCAGTACTTC | CAWSAGLGSIQYF | . | TRBD2 | TRBJ2-4 | TRBV30
TGTGCCAGCAGCCAAAGCAGGACTAACCAAGAGACCCAGTACTTC | CASSQSRTNQETQYF | . | . | TRBJ2-5 | TRBV14
TGTGCCAGACCCGCTGAGAGACAGCTCGGACGGGATCAGCCCCAGCATTTT | CARPAERQLGRDQPQHF | few | . | TRBJ1-5 | TRBV7-9
TGTGCCATCAAACGTGGGGGGCTAGGGACCGGGGAGCTGTTTTTT | CAIKRGGLGTGELFF | . | . | TRBJ2-2 | TRBV10-3
TGTGCCAGCAGTTTAGGACGGGGGGACTATACCTACGAGCAGTACTTC | CASSLGRGDYTYEQYF | few | TRBD2 | TRBJ2-7 | TRBV28
TGTGCCAGCAGTTCCCGGGACAGGGTCGCGTGGGAGCAGTACTTC | CASSSRDRVAWEQYF | . | TRBD1 | TRBJ2-7 | TRBV12-3/TRBV12-4
TGTGCCTGGAGTGTAGGTGGGCGCCCAGATACGCAGTATTTT | CAWSVGGRPDTQYF | . | . | TRBJ2-3 | TRBV30
TGTGCCAGCAGCCAAAGGACTAGCGGGGGGTGGGGCGAGCAGTACTTC | CASSQRTSGGWGEQYF | . | TRBD2 | TRBJ2-7 | TRBV3-1
TGTGCCAGCAGCTTGGATCAGTTGTCTGACAATGAGCAGTTCTTC | CASSLDQLSDNEQFF | . | . | TRBJ2-1 | TRBV5-6
TGTGCCAGCAGTCCCGGGGACACCTACGAGCAGTACTTC | CASSPGDTYEQYF | few | . | TRBJ2-7 | TRBV12-3/TRBV12-4
TGTGCCAGCAGTACCACCAGGAGTCCAACGAACAATGAGCAGTTCTTC | CASSTTRSPTNNEQFF | . | . | TRBJ2-1 | TRBV28